Reported below is one T cell receptor beta chain. There are a few counts of this clone. Its antigen has not been determined. Per-base qualities were not stored, and no clone one base away is much larger. The sample is drawn from a study of somatic mutations in T cells in chronic GVHD (dated by TCRdb to the early 2020s). Genomic DNA was isolated and then used for the TCRbeta deep sequencing. The immunoSEQ assay, provided as a commercial service, was used for TCRbeta CDR3 sequencing and initial data processing. As for how the authors treated the data: Reads were demultiplexed, adapter and primer sequences removed, similar clones merged by frequency-ratio clustering, and V, D, J genes annotated with IMGT. TCRdb took over this immuneACCESS table, retaining in-frame rearrangements with V and J assigned. Such tables are incomplete; in checked studies, under half of the missing clones stem from an unresolved V gene, and the remainder is unexplained. V, J and clone size are those of that table, while D and trimming were read from the DNA. In all, the sample holds some 13,000 clones, and roughly 75% of those were seen once. The ten largest make up less than 40% of the sample.

For sorting, staining was done with anti-CD3, anti-CD4, anti-CD8 and a Vbeta20 antibody from the IOTest Beta Mark kit on a FACSAria III, reaching purity above 99%. Peripheral blood was drawn into sodium heparin tubes, and mononuclear cells were separated by Ficoll-Paque PLUS density gradient centrifugation. Before TCRbeta deep sequencing, the CD4+ Vbeta20+, CD4+ Vbeta20-, and CD8+ T cell fractions were FACS-sorted. The CDR3 goes from the cysteine to the phenylalanine over 15 residues. Solely the CDR3 DNA is kept, with 45 bases framed from the first base. CDR1 LGHNA and CDR2 YNFKEQ were looked up in the germline V gene. V is reduced by 4 bases and J by 3 bases, leaving a spacing of 15 bases between them.

The chain links TRBV4-2 with TRBJ1-1; the D gene cannot be resolved reliably. Sequencing was performed on Vbeta20-negative CD4+ T cells from blood. Taken with the paper, the label for cell subset or site translates to: CD4+ T cells sorted as TCR Vbeta20 negative by flow cytometry. This sequence originates from a male patient aged 45 to 59 with chronic graft-versus-host disease. Some T cells seen after a transplant may have their origin in the graft donor. The nucleotide sequence reads as follows: TGTGCCAGCAGCCTTCACATGGGCGGGGACACTGAAGCTTTCTTT. Its protein is CASSLHMGGDTEAFF.